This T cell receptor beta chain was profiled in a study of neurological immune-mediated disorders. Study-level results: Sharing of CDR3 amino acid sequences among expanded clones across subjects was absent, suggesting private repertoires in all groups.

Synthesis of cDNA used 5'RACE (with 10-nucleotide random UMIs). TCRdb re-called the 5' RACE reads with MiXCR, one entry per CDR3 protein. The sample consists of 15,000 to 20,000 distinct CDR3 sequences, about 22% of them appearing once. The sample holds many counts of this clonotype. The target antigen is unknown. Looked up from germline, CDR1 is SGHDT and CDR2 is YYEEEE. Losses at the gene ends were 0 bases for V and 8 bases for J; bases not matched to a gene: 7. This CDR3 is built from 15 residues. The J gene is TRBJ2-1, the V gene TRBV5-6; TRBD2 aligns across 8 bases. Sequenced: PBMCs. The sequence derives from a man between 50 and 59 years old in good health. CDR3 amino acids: CASSLGGLAADEQFF. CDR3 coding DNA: TGTGCCAGCAGCTTGGGAGGACTAGCTGCTGATGAGCAGTTCTTC. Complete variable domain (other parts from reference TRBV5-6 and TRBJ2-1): DAGVTQSPTHLIKTRGQQVTLRCSPKSGHDTVSWYQQALGQGPQFIFQYYEEEERQRGNFPDRFSGHQFPNYSSELNVNALLLGDSALYLCASSLGGLAADEQFFGPGTRLTVL.